The rows below give T cell receptor beta chains drawn from one sample of a study of blood T cell repertoires in COVID-19. The method was immunoSEQ multiplex PCR; TCRdb's version includes in-frame clones alone and lacks a portion of them. Of some 520,000 clones in the sample, 89% are singletons; the top ten hold about 0.91%. Input material: peripheral blood. All receptors derive from a young man with COVID-19, enrolled during active disease. Each CDR3 is given with its conserved first and last residue.

v_call	cdr3_aa
TRBV9	CASSVGAGGVPDTQYF
TRBV3-1/TRBV3-2	CASSLRIPGDSPLHF
TRBV27	CATTGTSGSRLGEQYF
TRBV21-1	CASMAGYTF
TRBV15	CATSRDRNPYNEQFF
TRBV2	CASMKRDSASYNEQFF
TRBV24-1	CATSDRLAGGYNEQFF
TRBV19	CASSPRGGLNTEAFF
TRBV11-2	CASSLEIDTGELFF
TRBV7-9	CASTYSVKGGGETQYF
TRBV7-6	CASSPRTVLSGNTIYF
TRBV27	CASSPTGGSYNEQFF
TRBV19	CASSVTGGFGNTIYF
TRBV18	CASSPFEKTDTQYF
TRBV7-9	CASSSGTRKTQYF
TRBV4-1	CASSQELRGGRIRNQPQHF
TRBV6-1	CASSERGKGSSYEQYF
TRBV19	CASSLGGQLRLRQYF
TRBV19	CASSPRGDINSNQPQHF
TRBV27	CASSPSPQGAQGGYTF